Each of the 21 T cell receptor beta chains below was sequenced from the same sample in a study of T cell repertoires in cytomegalovirus infection. Their cognate antigens are unknown. Via MiXCR, TCRdb re-called the reads, giving one row per CDR3 protein. The table records about 400,000 distinct CDR3 sequences, about 32% of them present only once. Sequencing was performed on cultured PBMCs, taken from culture after CMV antigen stimulation. The receptors stem from a human donor in good health (CMV status not recorded). Some clones in this sample may be carry-over from other donors' samples.

This clonotype was seen only once. The chain employs TRBV19 and TRBJ2-1, with a possible D match to TRBD1 (5 bases). Deletions cut 3 bases from V and 9 bases from J, with 18 bases between. Germline CDR1 LNHDA, CDR2 SQIVND (reference sequence). CDR3 length equals 15 residues. CDR3 nucleotides: TGTGCCAGTAGTATTGGGGCTAGTCACCTCGGTGAGCAGTTCTTC. Protein: CASSIGASHLGEQFF.

The genes are TRBV7-2 and TRBJ2-5; D may be TRBD1 (6 bases). The ends were cut back, 4 bases at V and 9 bases at J, with 15 bases in the middle. CDR3 length: 13 amino acids. The germline CDR1 and CDR2 sequences are SGHTA and FQGNSA. CDR3: CASSWRTELSQYF. Here the CDR3 DNA reads TGTGCCAGCAGCTGGAGGACAGAATTGTCCCAGTACTTC.

This clonotype was counted only a few times. This sequence joins TRBV27 and TRBJ2-7; D possibly corresponds to TRBD2 (6 bases). The V end was cut by 3 bases, the J end by 2 bases, with 11 bases between. Germline CDR1 reads MNHEY; CDR2 reads SMNVEV (reference sequence). The CDR3 has 14 residues. CDR3 region: CASSFGPGAYEQYV. The CDR3 DNA is TGTGCCAGCAGTTTTGGCCCGGGAGCCTACGAGCAGTACGTC.

The gene calls are TRBV4-1 and TRBJ1-4; the D gene is possibly TRBD1 (5 bases). CDR3 length: 16 amino acids. Germline V CDR1 and CDR2: MGHRA, YSYEKL. V was shortened by 2 bases and J by 5 bases, with 15 bases between the two germline ends. Here the CDR3 DNA reads TGCGCCAGCAGCCAATTGGGGGGGGGAAAGAATGAAAAACTGTTTTTT. Translating gives CASSQLGGGKNEKLFF.

The chain combines TRBV4-3 with TRBJ1-1; possible D gene TRBD1, 5 bases. The length of the CDR3 is 17 residues. V lost 4 bases, J lost 0 bases, and 18 bases lay in between. Germline CDR1 and CDR2: LGHNA and YSLEER. This CDR3 is CASSPSKGRYMNTEAFF. The CDR3 coding sequence is TGCGCCAGCAGCCCGAGCAAGGGACGGTACATGAACACTGAAGCTTTCTTT.

The V gene is TRBV11-3, the J gene TRBJ2-3; D unclear. Between the trimmed V and J ends, which lost 5 bases and 6 bases, there was a span of 21 bases. Per germline, CDR1 SGHNT and CDR2 YENEEA. The CDR3 has 16 residues. CDR3 sequence (DNA): TGTGCCAGCAGCACCAGGATGGCAGCCCAGGAGGATACGCAGTATTTT. This encodes CASSTRMAAQEDTQYF.

V usage is TRBV19 and J usage is TRBJ1-1, with TRBD1 as a possible D gene (5 bases). The germline V gene encodes CDR1 LNHDA and CDR2 SQIVND (reference sequence). V was cut by 5 bases and J by 3 bases, with 13 bases left in between. This CDR3 is 14 amino acids long. CDR3 DNA: TGTGCCAGTAGTCCCTGGGGGTCTGACACTGAAGCTTTCTTT. This sequence encodes CASSPWGSDTEAFF.

The chain combines TRBV20-1 with TRBJ2-5; TRBD2 aligns across 11 bases. CDR3 size: 14 residues. Trimming at V came to 2 bases and at J to 5 bases, leaving 4 bases not matched to a gene. From germline, CDR1 is DFQATT and CDR2 SNEGSKA (reference sequence). The CDR3 spells CSARLAGGRETQYF. CDR3 sequence (DNA): TGCAGTGCTAGACTAGCGGGAGGCCGGGAGACCCAGTACTTC.

This clonotype was found many times. This sequence joins TRBV20-1 and TRBJ2-3, with 7 bases matching TRBD1. This CDR3 comprises 15 residues. Germline assignment: CDR1 DFQATT and CDR2 SNEGSKA (reference sequence). V shed 7 bases, J shed 1 base, and the junction held 11 bases outside the gene matches. The CDR3 DNA reads as TGCAGTGTTAGGGGGCCCGGTAGCGGCACAGATACGCAGTATTTT. Translated, it gives CSVRGPGSGTDTQYF.

V and J are TRBV10-3 and TRBJ2-2, with D perhaps TRBD1 or TRBD2 (5 bases each). CDR1 and CDR2 from the germline V gene are ENHRY and SYGVKD. This CDR3 comprises 15 residues. The V end was cut by 6 bases, the J end by 2 bases, with 13 bases between. The CDR3 sequence is CAIRLRDQNTGELFF. The CDR3 DNA reads as TGTGCCATCAGACTCCGGGACCAAAACACCGGGGAGCTGTTTTTT.

This clonotype was observed a few times. V and J are TRBV19 and TRBJ1-5, with D possibly TRBD1 on 5 matching bases. V gave up 10 bases and J gave up 7 bases, with 17 bases separating them. The germline V gene encodes CDR1 LNHDA and CDR2 SQIVND (reference sequence). This CDR3 is built from 13 residues. CDR3 in DNA: TGTGCCACAAATGGGCAGGGAGGCCAGCCCCAGCATTTT. Its translation: CATNGQGGQPQHF. The complete variable domain, with remaining parts taken from reference TRBV19 and TRBJ1-5, reads DGGITQSPKYLFRKEGQNVTLSCEQNLNHDAMYWYRQDPGQGLRLIYYSQIVNDFQKGDIAEGYSVSREKKESFPLTVTSAQKNPTAFYLCATNGQGGQPQHFGDGTRLSIL.

In its sample, this clonotype was seen a few times. CDR3 sequence (DNA): TGTGCCAGTAGTATGGGGACAGGGGTCCTGGAAGCTTTCTTT. Its translation is CASSMGTGVLEAFF. The chain employs TRBV19 and TRBJ1-1; 10 nucleotides line up with TRBD1. The CDR3 has 14 residues. The germline V gene encodes CDR1 LNHDA and CDR2 SQIVND (reference sequence). The J segment lost 8 bases and the V segment lost 3 bases, leaving 6 bases of the junction unmatched.

In this sample, this clonotype turned up a few times. V is TRBV12-3 or TRBV12-4 and J is TRBJ2-1; 9 positions agree with TRBD2. V lost 10 bases and J lost 4; bases outside the gene matches: 5. The CDR3 consists of 13 residues. This CDR3 is CATGTSWYNEQFF. CDR3 nucleotide sequence: TGTGCCACCGGGACTAGCTGGTACAATGAGCAGTTCTTC.

This clonotype has more than one count but fewer than ten. The chain employs TRBV5-1 and TRBJ2-2, with 7 bases fitting TRBD1. CDR1 SGHRS and CDR2 YFSETQ come from the germline V gene. Unmatched junction bases numbered 7, after V lost 5 bases and J lost 0 bases. This CDR3 has 16 residues. In nucleotides, the CDR3 is TGCGCCAGCAGGCGTTCCGGGACAGCGAACACCGGGGAGCTGTTTTTT. Its translation is CASRRSGTANTGELFF.

Ten or more counts support this clonotype. The chain uses TRBV7-2 and TRBJ2-5; maybe TRBD1 (5 bases). The CDR3 has 14 residues. The ends were cut back, 5 bases at V and 4 bases at J, with 14 bases in the middle. Germline V lookup: CDR1 SGHTA, CDR2 FQGNSA. CDR3 coding DNA: TGTGCCAGCAGCCCAGGGCCAAGTACAGAGACCCAGTACTTC. It codes for CASSPGPSTETQYF. The full variable domain, completed using reference TRBV7-2 and TRBJ2-5, is GAGVSQSPSNKVTEKGKDVELRCDPISGHTALYWYRQSLGQGLEFLIYFQGNSAPDKSGLPSDRFSAERTGGSVSTLTIQRTQQEDSAVYLCASSPGPSTETQYFGPGTRLLVL.

The V gene is TRBV28, the J gene TRBJ1-6, with a possible D match to TRBD1 (5 bases). This CDR3 is built from 12 residues. From germline, CDR1 is MDHEN and CDR2 SYDVKM. V shed 6 bases and J shed 12 bases, with 12 bases lying between them. CDR3 coding DNA: TGTGCCAGCAGCCTGGGGGGTTTACCCCTCCACTTT. This gives the protein CASSLGGLPLHF.

This clonotype has at least ten counts. V is TRBV7-2 and J is TRBJ2-3, with D possibly being TRBD1 or TRBD2 (5 bases each). V gave up 6 bases and J gave up 0 bases, with 13 bases separating them. This CDR3 region has 15 residues. In germline, CDR1 is SGHTA, CDR2 FQGNSA. For the CDR3, the DNA is TGTGCCAGCAGGAGGGGCAGAACTAGCACAGATACGCAGTATTTT. As protein: CASRRGRTSTDTQYF.

The table lists this clonotype with a few counts. This rearrangement joins TRBV4-1 to TRBJ1-3; 7 positions agree with TRBD1. Germline V gene lookup returns CDR1 MGHRA and CDR2 YSYEKL. The CDR3 has 18 amino acids. The V and J ends lost 3 bases and 0 bases, in that order; junction bases with no gene match: 11. DNA for the CDR3: TGCGCCAGCAGCCACCCGGGACAGACGGGGAACTCTGGAAACACCATATATTTT. This translates into CASSHPGQTGNSGNTIYF.

This sequence joins TRBV15 and TRBJ2-1; D is possibly TRBD1 or TRBD2 (5 bases each). V lost 6 bases and J 8 bases, leaving 14 bases between the germline ends. The CDR3 runs 13 residues. The germline gives CDR1 LNHNV, CDR2 YYDKDF (reference sequence). The CDR3 bases are TGTGCCACCAGTAGGGACCAACCTCATGAGCAGTTCTTC. It codes for CATSRDQPHEQFF.

The J gene is TRBJ2-5, the V gene TRBV12-3 or TRBV12-4, with TRBD2 matching 7 bases. Unmatched junction bases numbered 5, after V lost 6 bases and J lost 4 bases. The CDR3 totals 13 residues. The DNA for the CDR3 is TGTGCCAGCAGAATATCGGGGGGAGAGACCCAGTACTTC. Translation gives CASRISGGETQYF.

This chain uses TRBV28 with TRBJ1-2; tentatively, D is TRBD1 (5 bases). The CDR3 runs 15 residues. V gave up 5 bases and J gave up 1 base, with 14 bases separating them. Per germline, CDR1 MDHEN and CDR2 SYDVKM. CDR3 nucleotide sequence: TGTGCCAGCAGTCTAGGGGACCCTTTTAACTATGGCTACACCTTC. Translating gives CASSLGDPFNYGYTF.